These 3 T cell receptor beta chains came from one sample sequenced in a study of blood T cell repertoires in COVID-19. Assay: immunoSEQ multiplex PCR; the TCRdb copy retains only in-frame clones and omits some. The sample carries 300,000 to 350,000 clones, 80% to 95% recorded once. The sequencing sample was made of peripheral blood. These receptors were taken from a woman aged 30 to 39 with COVID-19, enrolled during active disease.

This chain joins TRBV2 and TRBJ2-5; the D gene is possibly TRBD2 (5 bases). The ends were cut back, 4 bases at V and 5 bases at J, with 14 bases in the middle. Germline V gives CDR1 SNHLY, CDR2 FYNNEI. The CDR3 spans 14 residues. Written as DNA, the CDR3 is TGTGCCAGCAGTGCCGGACTTATAGGGGAGACCCAGTACTTC. It is translated as CASSAGLIGETQYF.

The chain links TRBV9 to TRBJ1-1; D gene uncertain. This CDR3 region has 13 residues. Germline V gene data show CDR1 as SGDLS and CDR2 as YYNGEE. V was clipped by 0 bases and J by 2 bases, with 5 bases between them. CDR3 protein: CASSVGPNTEAFF. Here the CDR3 DNA reads TGTGCCAGCAGCGTAGGGCCTAACACTGAAGCTTTCTTT.

Note on this clone: The identical CDR3 is also encoded by other nucleotide sequences in the sample. This chain connects TRBV29-1 to TRBJ2-7, with 8 bases identical to TRBD1. J gave up 2 bases and V 6 bases, and 0 bases lay outside the gene matches. CDR3 length: 11 residues. From germline, CDR1 is SQVTM and CDR2 ANQGSEA. CDR3 DNA: TGCAGCGTGGGACAGGCCTACGAGCAGTACTTC. It is translated as CSVGQAYEQYF.